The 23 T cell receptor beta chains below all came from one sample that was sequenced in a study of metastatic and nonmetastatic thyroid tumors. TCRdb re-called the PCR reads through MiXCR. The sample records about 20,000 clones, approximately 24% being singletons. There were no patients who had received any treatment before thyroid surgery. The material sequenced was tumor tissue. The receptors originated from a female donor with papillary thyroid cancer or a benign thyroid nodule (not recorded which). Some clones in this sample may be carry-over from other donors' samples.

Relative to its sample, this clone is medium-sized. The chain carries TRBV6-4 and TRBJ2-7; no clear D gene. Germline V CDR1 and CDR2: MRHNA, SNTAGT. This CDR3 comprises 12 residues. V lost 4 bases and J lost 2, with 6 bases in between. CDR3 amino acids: CASSGRTYEQYF. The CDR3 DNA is TGTGCCAGCAGTGGGCGGACCTACGAGCAGTACTTC.

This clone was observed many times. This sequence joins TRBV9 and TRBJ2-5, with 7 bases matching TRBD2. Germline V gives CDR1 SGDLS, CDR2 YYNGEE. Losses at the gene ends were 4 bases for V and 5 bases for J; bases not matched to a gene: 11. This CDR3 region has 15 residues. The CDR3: CASSLGTTMQETQYF. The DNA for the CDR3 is TGTGCCAGCAGCCTCGGGACTACGATGCAGGAGACCCAGTACTTC.

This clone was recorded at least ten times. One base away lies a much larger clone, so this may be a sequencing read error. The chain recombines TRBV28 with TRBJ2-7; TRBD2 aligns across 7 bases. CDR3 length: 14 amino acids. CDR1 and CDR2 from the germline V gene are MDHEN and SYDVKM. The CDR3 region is CASSLAASSYEQHF. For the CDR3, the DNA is TGTGCCAGCAGTCTAGCGGCCAGCTCCTACGAGCAGCACTTC.

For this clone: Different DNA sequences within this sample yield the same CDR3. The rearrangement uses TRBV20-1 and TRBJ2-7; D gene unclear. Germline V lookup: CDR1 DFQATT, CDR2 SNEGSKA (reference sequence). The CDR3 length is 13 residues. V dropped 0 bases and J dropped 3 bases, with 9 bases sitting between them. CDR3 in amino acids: CSARDGYSYEQYF. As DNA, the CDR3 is TGCAGTGCTAGAGATGGGTATAGCTACGAGCAGTACTTC.

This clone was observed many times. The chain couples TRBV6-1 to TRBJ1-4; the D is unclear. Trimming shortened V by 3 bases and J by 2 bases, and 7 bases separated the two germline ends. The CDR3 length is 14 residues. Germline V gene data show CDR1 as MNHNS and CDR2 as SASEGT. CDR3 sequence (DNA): TGTGCCAGCAGTGAGGGTTCGACTAATGAAAAACTGTTTTTT. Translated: CASSEGSTNEKLFF.

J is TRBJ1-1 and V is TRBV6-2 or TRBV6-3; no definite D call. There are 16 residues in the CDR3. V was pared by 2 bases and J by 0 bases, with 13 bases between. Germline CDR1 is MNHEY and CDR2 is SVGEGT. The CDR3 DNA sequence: TGTGCCAGCAGTTACGACCATCGAACGATGAACACTGAAGCTTTCTTT. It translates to CASSYDHRTMNTEAFF.

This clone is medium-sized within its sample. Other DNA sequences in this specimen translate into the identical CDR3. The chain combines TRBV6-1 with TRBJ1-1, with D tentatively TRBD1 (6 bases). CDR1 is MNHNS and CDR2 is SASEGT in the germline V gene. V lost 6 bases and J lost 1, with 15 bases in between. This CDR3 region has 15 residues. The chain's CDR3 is CASSSQGLPNTEAFF. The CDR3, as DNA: TGTGCCAGCAGCTCCCAGGGGTTACCGAACACTGAAGCTTTCTTT.

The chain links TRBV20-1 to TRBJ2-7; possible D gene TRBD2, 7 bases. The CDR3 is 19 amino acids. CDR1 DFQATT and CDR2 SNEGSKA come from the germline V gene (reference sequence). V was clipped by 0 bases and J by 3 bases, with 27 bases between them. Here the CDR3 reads CSAREGTPHSGVAIYEQYF. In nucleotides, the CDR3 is TGCAGTGCTAGAGAAGGGACACCACACAGCGGGGTAGCTATCTACGAGCAGTACTTC.

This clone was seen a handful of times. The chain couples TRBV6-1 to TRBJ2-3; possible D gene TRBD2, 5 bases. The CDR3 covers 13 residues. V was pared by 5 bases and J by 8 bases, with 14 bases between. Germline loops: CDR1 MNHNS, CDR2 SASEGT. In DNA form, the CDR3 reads TGTGCCAGCAGTCGAGGGCTAGTAGGTACGCAGTATTTT. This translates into CASSRGLVGTQYF.

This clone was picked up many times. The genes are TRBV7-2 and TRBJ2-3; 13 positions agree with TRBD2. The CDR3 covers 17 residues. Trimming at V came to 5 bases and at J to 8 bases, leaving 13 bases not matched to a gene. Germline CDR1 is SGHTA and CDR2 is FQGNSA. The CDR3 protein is CASSPPTSGRLFGTQYF. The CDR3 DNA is TGTGCCAGCAGCCCGCCGACTAGCGGGAGGCTCTTTGGTACGCAGTATTTT.

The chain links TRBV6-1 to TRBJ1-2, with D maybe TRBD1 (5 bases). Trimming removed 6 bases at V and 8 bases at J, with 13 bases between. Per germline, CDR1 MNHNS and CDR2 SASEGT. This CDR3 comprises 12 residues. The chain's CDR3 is CASRQQGGGYTF. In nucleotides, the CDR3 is TGTGCCAGCAGGCAGCAGGGAGGGGGCTACACCTTC.

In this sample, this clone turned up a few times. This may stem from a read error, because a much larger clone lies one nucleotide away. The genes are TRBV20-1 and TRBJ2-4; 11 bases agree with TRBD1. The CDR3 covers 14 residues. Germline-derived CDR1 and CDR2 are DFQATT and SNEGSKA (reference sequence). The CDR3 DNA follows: TGCAGTACTAGAGATAGGGGACAGGGGGTCATTCAGTACTTC. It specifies CSTRDRGQGVIQYF.

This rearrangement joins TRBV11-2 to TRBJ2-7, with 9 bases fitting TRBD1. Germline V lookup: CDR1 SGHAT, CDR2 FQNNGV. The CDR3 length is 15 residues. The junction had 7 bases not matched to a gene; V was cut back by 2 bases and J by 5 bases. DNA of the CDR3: TGTGCCAGCAGCTTATCTGAAGGACAGGGGAACGAGCAGTACGTC. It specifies CASSLSEGQGNEQYV.

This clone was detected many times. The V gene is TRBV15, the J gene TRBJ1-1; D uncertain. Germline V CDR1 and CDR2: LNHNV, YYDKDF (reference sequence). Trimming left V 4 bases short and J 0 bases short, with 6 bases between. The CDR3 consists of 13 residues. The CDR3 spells CATSNLVNTEAFF. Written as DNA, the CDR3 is TGTGCCACCAGCAATTTGGTGAACACTGAAGCTTTCTTT.

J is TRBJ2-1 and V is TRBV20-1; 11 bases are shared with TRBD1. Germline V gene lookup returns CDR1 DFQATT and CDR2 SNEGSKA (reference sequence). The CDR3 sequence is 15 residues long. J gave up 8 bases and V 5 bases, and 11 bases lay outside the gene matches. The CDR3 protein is CSAQKRTGGVYEQFF. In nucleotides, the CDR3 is TGCAGTGCTCAGAAGCGGACAGGGGGCGTTTATGAGCAGTTCTTC.

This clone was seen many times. For the CDR3, the DNA is TGTGCCAGCAGCCAACAGGGAGCAAGTAATTCACCCCTCCACTTT. Translation: CASSQQGASNSPLHF. J is TRBJ1-6 and V is TRBV4-2; perhaps TRBD1 as D (5 bases). The CDR3 length is 15 residues. Germline CDR1 LGHNA, CDR2 YNFKEQ. Trimming left V 2 bases short and J 6 bases short, with 11 bases between.

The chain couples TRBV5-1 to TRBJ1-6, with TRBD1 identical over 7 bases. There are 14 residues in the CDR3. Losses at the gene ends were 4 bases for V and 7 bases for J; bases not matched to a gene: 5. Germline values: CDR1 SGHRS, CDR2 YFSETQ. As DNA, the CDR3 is TGCGCCAGCAGCCCGACAGGGTGGAATTCACCCCTCCACTTT. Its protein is CASSPTGWNSPLHF. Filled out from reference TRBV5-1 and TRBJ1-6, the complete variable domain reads KAGVTQTPRYLIKTRGQQVTLSCSPISGHRSVSWYQQTPGQGLQFLFEYFSETQRNKGNFPGRFSGRQFSNSRSEMNVSTLELGDSALYLCASSPTGWNSPLHFGNGTRLTVT.

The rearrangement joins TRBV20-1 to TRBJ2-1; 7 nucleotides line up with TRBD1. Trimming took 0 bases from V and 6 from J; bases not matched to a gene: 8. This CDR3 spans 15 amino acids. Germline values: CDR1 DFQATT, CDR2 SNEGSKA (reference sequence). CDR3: CSARDYRGLFNEQFF. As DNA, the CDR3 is TGCAGTGCTAGAGATTACAGGGGCCTCTTCAATGAGCAGTTCTTC.

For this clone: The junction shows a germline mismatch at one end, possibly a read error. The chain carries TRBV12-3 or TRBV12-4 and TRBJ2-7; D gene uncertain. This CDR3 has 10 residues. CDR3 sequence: CAISTHEHYF. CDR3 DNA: TGTGCCATCAGTACCCACGAGCATTACTTC.

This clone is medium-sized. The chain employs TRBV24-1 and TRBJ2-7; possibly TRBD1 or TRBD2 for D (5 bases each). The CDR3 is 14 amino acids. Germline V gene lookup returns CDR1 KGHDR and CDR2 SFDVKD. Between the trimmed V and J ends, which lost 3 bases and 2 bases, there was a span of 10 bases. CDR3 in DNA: TGTGCCACCAGTGATGGGGGATCCACCTACGAGCAGTACTTC. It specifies CATSDGGSTYEQYF.

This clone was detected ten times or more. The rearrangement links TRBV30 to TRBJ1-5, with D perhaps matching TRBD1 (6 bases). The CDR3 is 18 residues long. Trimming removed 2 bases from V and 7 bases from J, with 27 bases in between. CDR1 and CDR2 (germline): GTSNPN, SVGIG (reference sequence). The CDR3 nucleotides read TGTGCCTGGAGTCCGAGGGGGGGGGACCATGTACGAGTACAGCCCCAGCATTTT. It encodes CAWSPRGGDHVRVQPQHF. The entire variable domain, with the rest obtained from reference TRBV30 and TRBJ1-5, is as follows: SQTIHQWPATLVQPVGSPLSLECTVEGTSNPNLYWYRQAAGRGLQLLFYSVGIGQISSEVPQNLSASRPQDRQFILSSKKLLLSDSGFYLCAWSPRGGDHVRVQPQHFGDGTRLSIL.

CDR3 sequence: CSALTGQGAFF. The CDR3 region has the DNA TGCAGTGCTCTCACGGGACAGGGAGCTTTCTTT. The rearrangement joins TRBV20-1 to TRBJ1-1, with TRBD1 matching over 9 bases. Trimming took 5 bases from V and 10 from J; bases not matched to a gene: 5. CDR1 is DFQATT, CDR2 SNEGSKA, per germline (reference sequence). The CDR3 consists of 11 residues.

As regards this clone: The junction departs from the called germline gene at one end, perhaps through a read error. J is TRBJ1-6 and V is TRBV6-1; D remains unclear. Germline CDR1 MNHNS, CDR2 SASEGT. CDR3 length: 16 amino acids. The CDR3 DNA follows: TGTTCCAGCGGTGCCATATCCTGGACCCCCGATTCACCCCTCCACTTT. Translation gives CSSGAISWTPDSPLHF.